One sample yielded the 3 T cell receptor beta chains listed below, sequenced in a study of T-cell reconstitution after alpha-beta-depleted transplantation in children. A library of TCRbeta sequences, prepared with unique molecular identifiers, was generated. Using its own MiXCR run on the PCR reads, TCRdb lists one record per CDR3 protein. Seen here are 150,000 to 200,000 distinct CDR3 sequences, over 5.5% observed once, and the top ten hold around 2.7%. This specimen consisted of PBMCs from the stem cell graft donor, obtained from the stem cell graft. These receptors originate from a human donor who donated a stem cell graft to a child with Wiskott-Aldrich syndrome.

At least ten counts were recorded for this clonotype. The CDR3 nucleotides read TGTGCCAGCAGCTTCAAAACAGACACTGAAGCTTTCTTT. Translating gives CASSFKTDTEAFF. The chain has TRBV7-2 and TRBJ1-1, with D hard to call. Germline CDR1 is SGHTA and CDR2 is FQGNSA. Trimming left V 3 bases short and J 3 bases short, with 8 bases between. The CDR3 runs to 13 residues.

This clonotype has ten or more counts. This chain uses TRBV6-5 with TRBJ2-4, with D possibly matching TRBD1 (6 bases). Per germline, CDR1 MNHEY and CDR2 SVGAGI. Trimming took 2 bases from V and 4 from J, leaving 9 bases between them. The length of the CDR3 is 14 residues. CDR3 sequence reads: CASSYGQGKNIQYF. The CDR3 bases are TGTGCCAGCAGTTACGGGCAGGGGAAAAACATTCAGTACTTC.

Many counts were recorded for this clonotype. J is TRBJ1-6 and V is TRBV6-5; a possible D gene is TRBD1 (5 bases). The CDR3 consists of 13 residues. The V gene's germline CDR1 is MNHEY and CDR2 SVGAGI. Deletions cut 2 bases from V and 7 bases from J, with 6 bases between. CDR3 sequence: CASSYGANSPLHF. The CDR3 bases are TGTGCCAGCAGTTACGGGGCAAATTCACCCCTCCACTTT.